These 2 T cell receptor beta chains originate from one sample sequenced in a study of blood T cells in healthy people across ages. A second roughly 6 to 12 cycle PCR used barcoded and J-beta primers. TCRdb reprocessed the 5' RACE reads via MiXCR and lists one record per CDR3 protein. The sample consists of about 720,000 distinct CDR3 sequences, about 20% of them appearing once. Sample: blood. The receptors shown here come from a man in his 70s in good health.

This clonotype turned up a few times. V gene TRBV29-1 combines with J gene TRBJ2-7, with 9 bases identical to TRBD1. The CDR3 is made up of 13 amino acids. Germline CDR1 SQVTM, CDR2 ANQGSEA. The junction had 9 bases not matched to a gene; V was cut back by 8 bases and J by 4 bases. The DNA for the CDR3 is TGCAGCTATTCCGGGACAGGGTCTTACGAGCAGTACTTC. It translates to CSYSGTGSYEQYF.

As for this clonotype: Sequence at one end of the junction differs from germline and may be a read error. This chain uses TRBV6-5 with TRBJ1-6; TRBD1 matches at 9 bases. Germline V gene lookup returns CDR1 MNHEY and CDR2 SVGAGI. The CDR3 covers 15 residues. The CDR3 sequence is CASSLTGGSDSPFHF. The CDR3 DNA reads TGTGCCAGCAGCCTAACAGGGGGCAGCGATTCACCCTTCCACTTT.